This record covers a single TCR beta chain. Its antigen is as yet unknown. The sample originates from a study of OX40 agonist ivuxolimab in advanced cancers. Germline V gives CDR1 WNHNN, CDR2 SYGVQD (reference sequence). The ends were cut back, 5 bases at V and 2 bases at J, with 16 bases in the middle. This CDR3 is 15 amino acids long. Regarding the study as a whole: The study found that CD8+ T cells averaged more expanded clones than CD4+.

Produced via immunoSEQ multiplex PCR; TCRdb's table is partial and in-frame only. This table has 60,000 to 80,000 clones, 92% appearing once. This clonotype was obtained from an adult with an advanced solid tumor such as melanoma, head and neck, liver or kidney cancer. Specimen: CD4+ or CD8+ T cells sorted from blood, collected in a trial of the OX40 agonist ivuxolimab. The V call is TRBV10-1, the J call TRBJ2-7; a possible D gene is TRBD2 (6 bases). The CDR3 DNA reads TGCGCCAGCAGTCGTTCCGGGACTGGAGCCTACGAGCAGTACTTC. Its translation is CASSRSGTGAYEQYF.